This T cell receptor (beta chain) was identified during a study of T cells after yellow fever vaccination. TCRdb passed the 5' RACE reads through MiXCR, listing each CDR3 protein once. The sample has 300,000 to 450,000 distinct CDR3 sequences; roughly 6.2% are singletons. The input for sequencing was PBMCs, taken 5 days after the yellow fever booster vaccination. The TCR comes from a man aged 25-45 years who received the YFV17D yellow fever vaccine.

The CDR3 region is CASSLTQNAYEQYF. CDR3 nucleotides: TGCGCCAGCAGCTTGACACAAAACGCCTACGAGCAGTACTTC. V gene TRBV5-1 combines with J gene TRBJ2-7; D remains ambiguous. The CDR3 loop spans 14 amino acids. Trimming pared 1 base from V and 2 bases from J, leaving 10 bases between. Germline CDR1 SGHRS, CDR2 YFSETQ.